Following are 5 T cell receptor beta chains from one sample sequenced in a study of blood T cell repertoires in COVID-19. Libraries were prepared by immunoSEQ multiplex PCR; TCRdb keeps only in-frame clonotypes and omits some of them. The table shows roughly 79,000 clones, with around 90% occurring only once. Input material: peripheral blood. These receptor sequences come from a woman aged 45-65 years with acute or convalescent COVID-19.

CDR3 loop: CASSGGGPPSGNTIYF. The CDR3 bases are TGTGCCAGCAGTGGAGGGGGCCCGCCATCTGGAAACACCATATATTTT. The chain carries TRBV25-1 and TRBJ1-3; 7 bases align to TRBD1. The V segment lost 4 bases and the J segment 1 base; nucleotides outside the gene matches: 7. This CDR3 contains 16 residues. CDR1 and CDR2 (germline): MGHDK, SYGVNS.

This chain links TRBV7-9 with TRBJ2-7; TRBD1 is a possible D gene (5 bases). CDR3 size: 15 residues. Germline values: CDR1 SEHNR, CDR2 FQNEAQ (reference sequence). Trimming cost V 1 base and J 3 bases, with 13 bases left between them. In DNA form, the CDR3 reads TGTGCCAGCAGCTTAGGGCAGGGTACGATCTACGAGCAGTACTTC. Its protein product is CASSLGQGTIYEQYF.

This clone was seen just once. The chain combines TRBV30 with TRBJ1-4; TRBD1 aligns across 8 bases. Per the germline V gene, CDR1 is GTSNPN and CDR2 is SVGIG (reference sequence). CDR3 length equals 16 residues. The junction had 11 bases not matched to a gene; V was cut back by 0 bases and J by 8 bases. The CDR3 sequence is CAWSVDRVSFGEKLFF. Here the CDR3 DNA reads TGTGCCTGGAGTGTGGACAGGGTATCATTCGGGGAAAAACTGTTTTTT.

The chain uses TRBV3-1 (or the pseudogene TRBV3-2) and TRBJ2-5; 9 bases align to TRBD2. This CDR3 spans 16 amino acids. Germline CDR1 LGHDT, CDR2 YNNKEL (reference sequence). V lost 1 base and J lost 2; bases outside the gene matches: 5. CDR3 nucleotide sequence: TGTGCCAGCAGCCAAGGACTAGCGGCGGGGCAAGAGACCCAGTACTTC. Translating it yields CASSQGLAAGQETQYF.

V gene TRBV7-8 combines with J gene TRBJ1-2, with 9 bases identical to TRBD1. Germline CDR1 is SGHVS and CDR2 is FQNEAQ. V trimming: 10 bases; J trimming: 2 bases; junction bases outside the gene matches: 8. There are 14 residues in the CDR3. DNA of the CDR3: TGTGCCACCCTCGATGGGACAGGGAACTATGGCTACACCTTC. Its protein product is CATLDGTGNYGYTF.